This is a list of T cell receptor beta chains from one sample in a study of blood T cell dynamics during melanoma immunotherapy. Libraries were prepared by immunoSEQ multiplex PCR; TCRdb keeps only in-frame clonotypes and omits some of them. The sample gives 550 to 650 clones, over 75% of which show up once; 45% is in the top ten. Specimen: blood, collected from a patient treated with checkpoint blockade. The receptor set was obtained from a human donor with melanoma. Some clones in this sample may be carry-over from other donors' samples. Each CDR3 is given without its conserved first and last residue. Clone size is given for some rows only: seen once, a few or many times, or a class if the clone is expanded.

-	TRBV5-1	TRBJ1-4	ASSVDSGRDVEKLF
-	TRBV18	TRBJ1-6	ASSPGLSNSPLH
-	TRBV11-3	TRBJ2-7	ASSLVGGRGPSYEQY
-	TRBV21-1	TRBJ2-7	ASSGIGGGSSYEQY
hyperexpanded	TRBV29-1	TRBJ1-2	SVVQGERIYGYT
few	TRBV7-2	TRBJ2-7	ASSISGASATYEQY
-	TRBV7-2	TRBJ2-1	ASSPSRYEQF
-	TRBV6-1	TRBJ1-1	ASSELRDRENPEAF
-	TRBV15	TRBJ1-2	ATSSLLGVRGYT
-	TRBV10-3	TRBJ1-1	AISESGPPNTEAF
-	TRBV19	TRBJ1-2	ASSIPGTAGGYT
-	TRBV19	TRBJ2-5	ASRRNQETQY
-	TRBV4-1	TRBJ2-1	ASSQDVSDRGCEQF
-	TRBV7-2	TRBJ2-7	ASSLSSYSGGRLDEQY
-	TRBV7-6	TRBJ1-2	ASSLAQGGPNGYT
-	TRBV7-9	TRBJ1-5	ASSSLDSGTGGGQPQH
-	TRBV5-6	TRBJ1-3	ASSLVGTGNTIY
-	TRBV7-8	TRBJ1-2	ASSLVTGGLGGYT
-	TRBV5-5	TRBJ2-2	ASSLGQGSRLGGELF
-	TRBV6-1	TRBJ1-3	ASSESSLLGNTIY
hyperexpanded	TRBV7-9	TRBJ2-7	ASSLASGSYEQY
-	TRBV29-1	TRBJ1-5	SVGQADQPQH
-	TRBV4-2	TRBJ2-7	ASSQEASAGEGEQY
once	TRBV9	TRBJ2-1	ASSVGTGYLEQF
-	TRBV2	TRBJ1-5	ASSEARDRDQPQH
-	TRBV7-9	TRBJ2-1	ASSLGVGNEQF